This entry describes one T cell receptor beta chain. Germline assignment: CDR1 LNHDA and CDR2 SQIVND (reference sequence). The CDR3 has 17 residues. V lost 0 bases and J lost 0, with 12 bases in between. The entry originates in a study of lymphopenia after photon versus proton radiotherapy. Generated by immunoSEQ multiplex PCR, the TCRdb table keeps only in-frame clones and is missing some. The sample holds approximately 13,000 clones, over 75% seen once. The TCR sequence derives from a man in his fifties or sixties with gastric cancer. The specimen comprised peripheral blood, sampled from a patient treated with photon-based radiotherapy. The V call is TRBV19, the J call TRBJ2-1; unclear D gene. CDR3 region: CASSIEQIPSSYNEQFF. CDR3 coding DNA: TGTGCCAGTAGTATAGAACAGATACCTAGCTCCTACAATGAGCAGTTCTTC.